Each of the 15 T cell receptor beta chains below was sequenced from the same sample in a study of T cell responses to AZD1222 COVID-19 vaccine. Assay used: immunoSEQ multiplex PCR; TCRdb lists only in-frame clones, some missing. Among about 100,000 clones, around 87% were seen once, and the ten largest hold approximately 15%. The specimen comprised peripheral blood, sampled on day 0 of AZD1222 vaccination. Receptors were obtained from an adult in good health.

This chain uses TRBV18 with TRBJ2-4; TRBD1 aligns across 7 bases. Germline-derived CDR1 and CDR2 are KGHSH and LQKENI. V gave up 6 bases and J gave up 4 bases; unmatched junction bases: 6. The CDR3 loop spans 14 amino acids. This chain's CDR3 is CASSPTGTKNIQYF. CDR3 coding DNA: TGTGCCAGCTCCCCGACAGGGACAAAAAACATTCAGTACTTC.

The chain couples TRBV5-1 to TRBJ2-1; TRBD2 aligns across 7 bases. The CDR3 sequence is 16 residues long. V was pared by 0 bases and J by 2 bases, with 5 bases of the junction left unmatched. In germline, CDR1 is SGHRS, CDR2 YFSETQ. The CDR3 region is CASSLGASGPYNEQFF. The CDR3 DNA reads TGCGCCAGCAGCTTGGGTGCTAGCGGACCCTACAATGAGCAGTTCTTC.

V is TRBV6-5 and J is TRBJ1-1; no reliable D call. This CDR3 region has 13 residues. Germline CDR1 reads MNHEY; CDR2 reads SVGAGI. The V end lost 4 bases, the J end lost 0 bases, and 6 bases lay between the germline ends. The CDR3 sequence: CASSSYLNTEAFF. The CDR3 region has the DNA TGTGCCAGCAGTTCCTACTTGAACACTGAAGCTTTCTTT.

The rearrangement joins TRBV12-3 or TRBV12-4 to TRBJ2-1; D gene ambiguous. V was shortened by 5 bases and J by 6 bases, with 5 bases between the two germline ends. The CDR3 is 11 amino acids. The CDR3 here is CASSPRNEQFF. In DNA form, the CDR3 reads TGTGCCAGCAGTCCCCGCAATGAGCAGTTCTTC.

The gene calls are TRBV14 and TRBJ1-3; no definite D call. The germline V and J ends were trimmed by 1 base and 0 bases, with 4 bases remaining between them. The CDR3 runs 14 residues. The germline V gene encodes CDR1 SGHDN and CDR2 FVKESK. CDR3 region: CASSQVLSGNTIYF. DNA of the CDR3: TGTGCCAGCAGCCAAGTCCTCTCTGGAAACACCATATATTTT.

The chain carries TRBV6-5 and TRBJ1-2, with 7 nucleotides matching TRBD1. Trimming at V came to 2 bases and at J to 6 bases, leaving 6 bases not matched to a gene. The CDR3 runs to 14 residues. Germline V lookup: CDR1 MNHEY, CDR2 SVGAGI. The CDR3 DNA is TGTGCCAGCAGTTACCTGACAGGGCGGAATGGCTACACCTTC. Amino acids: CASSYLTGRNGYTF.

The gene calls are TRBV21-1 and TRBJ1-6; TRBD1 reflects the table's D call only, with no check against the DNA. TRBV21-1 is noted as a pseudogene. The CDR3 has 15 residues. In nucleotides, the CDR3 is TGTGCCAGCAGCATAGAGAGGACAGCTAATTCACCCCTCCACTTT. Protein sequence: CASSIERTANSPLHF.

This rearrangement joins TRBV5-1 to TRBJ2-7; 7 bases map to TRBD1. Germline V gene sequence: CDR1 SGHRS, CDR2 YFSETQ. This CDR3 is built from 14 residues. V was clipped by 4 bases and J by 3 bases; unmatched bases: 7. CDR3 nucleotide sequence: TGCGCCAGCAGCCCTCAGGGGGAAAGCTACGAGCAGTACTTC. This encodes CASSPQGESYEQYF.

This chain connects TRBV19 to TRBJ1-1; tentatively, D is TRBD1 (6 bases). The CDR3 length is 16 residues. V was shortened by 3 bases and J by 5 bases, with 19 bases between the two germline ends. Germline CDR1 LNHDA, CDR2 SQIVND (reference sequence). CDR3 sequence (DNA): TGTGCCAGTAGTATGGGGGGGCAGGGATGGAGGACTGAAGCTTTCTTT. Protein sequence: CASSMGGQGWRTEAFF.

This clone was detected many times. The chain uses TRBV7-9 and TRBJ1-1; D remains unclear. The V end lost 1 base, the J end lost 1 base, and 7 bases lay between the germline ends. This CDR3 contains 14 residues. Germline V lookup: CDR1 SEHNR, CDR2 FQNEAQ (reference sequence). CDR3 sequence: CASSLELGNTEAFF. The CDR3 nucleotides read TGTGCCAGCAGCTTAGAGCTGGGGAACACTGAAGCTTTCTTT.

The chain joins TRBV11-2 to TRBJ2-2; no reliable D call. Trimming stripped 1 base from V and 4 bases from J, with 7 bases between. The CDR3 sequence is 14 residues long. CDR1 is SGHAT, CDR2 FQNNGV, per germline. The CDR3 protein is CASSLGMVTGELFF. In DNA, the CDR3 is TGTGCCAGCAGCTTAGGCATGGTCACCGGGGAGCTGTTTTTT.

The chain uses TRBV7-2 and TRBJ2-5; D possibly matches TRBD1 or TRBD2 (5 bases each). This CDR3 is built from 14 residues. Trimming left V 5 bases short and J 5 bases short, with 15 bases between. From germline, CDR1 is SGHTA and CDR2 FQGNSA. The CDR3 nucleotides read TGTGCCAGCAGCCAGGGACCGAAATTGGAGACCCAGTACTTC. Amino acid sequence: CASSQGPKLETQYF.

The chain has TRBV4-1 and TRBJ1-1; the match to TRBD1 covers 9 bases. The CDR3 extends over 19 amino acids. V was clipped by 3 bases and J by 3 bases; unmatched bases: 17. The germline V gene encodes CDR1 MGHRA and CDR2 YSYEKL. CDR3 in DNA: TGCGCCAGCAGCCATACTCCCGGGACAGGGTGGACCAGGGACACTGAAGCTTTCTTT. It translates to CASSHTPGTGWTRDTEAFF.

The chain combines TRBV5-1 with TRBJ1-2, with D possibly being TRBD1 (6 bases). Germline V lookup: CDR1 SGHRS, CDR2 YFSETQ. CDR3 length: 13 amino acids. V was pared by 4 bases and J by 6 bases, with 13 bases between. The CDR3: CASSLGGQDGYTF. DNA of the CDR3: TGCGCCAGCAGCCTTGGGGGCCAGGATGGCTACACCTTC. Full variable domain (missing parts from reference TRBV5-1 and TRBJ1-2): KAGVTQTPRYLIKTRGQQVTLSCSPISGHRSVSWYQQTPGQGLQFLFEYFSETQRNKGNFPGRFSGRQFSNSRSEMNVSTLELGDSALYLCASSLGGQDGYTFGSGTRLTVV.

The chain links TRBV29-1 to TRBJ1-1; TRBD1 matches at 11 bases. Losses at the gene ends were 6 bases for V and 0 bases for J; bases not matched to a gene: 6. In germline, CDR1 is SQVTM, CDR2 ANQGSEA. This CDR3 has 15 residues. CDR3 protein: CSVRTGGTLNTEAFF. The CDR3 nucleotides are TGCAGCGTCAGGACAGGGGGCACCTTGAACACTGAAGCTTTCTTT.